What follows describes a single TCR beta chain. The data were taken from a study of blood T cell repertoires in COVID-19. Here immunoSEQ multiplex PCR was the method, and the copy in TCRdb shows in-frame clones only, minus some. The data contain about 500,000 clones, about nine tenths of them singletons. This receptor was identified in a young woman who had recovered from COVID-19. Sequenced input: PBMCs or T cells enriched from blood (not recorded which).

The CDR3 DNA is TGTGCCACCAGCAGAGAGGGGGGAAGCTATGGCTACACCTTC. The encoded protein is CATSREGGSYGYTF. V usage is TRBV15 and J usage is TRBJ1-2; D may be TRBD1 (5 bases). V was cut by 0 bases and J by 4 bases, with 9 bases left in between. There are 14 residues in the CDR3. Per the germline V gene, CDR1 is LNHNV and CDR2 is YYDKDF (reference sequence).